This record covers a single T cell receptor (beta chain). As yet, its antigen is unknown. Germline assignment: CDR1 ENHRY and CDR2 SYGVKD. Trimming cost V 4 bases and J 3 bases, with 6 bases left between them. CDR3 length equals 13 residues. This entry comes from a study of cytomegalovirus exposure and HLA in healthy donors. Points from the study as a whole: Some TCR beta chains (roughly 160 of them) were listed as cytomegalovirus-associated.

PCR amplification relied on 60 Vbeta primers (plus 13 Jbeta primers). Using immunoSEQ multiplex PCR, the repertoire was profiled, and TCRdb retains in-frame clones only, with some absent. The table has 110,000 to 150,000 clones, 77% seen once. The source of this sequence is a female donor in good health and CMV-seronegative. Sequencing was performed on PBMCs. The chain couples TRBV10-3 to TRBJ2-2; no definite D call. Written as DNA, the CDR3 is TGTGCCATCAGTGGTCGGGACACCGGGGAGCTGTTTTTT. Its translation is CAISGRDTGELFF.